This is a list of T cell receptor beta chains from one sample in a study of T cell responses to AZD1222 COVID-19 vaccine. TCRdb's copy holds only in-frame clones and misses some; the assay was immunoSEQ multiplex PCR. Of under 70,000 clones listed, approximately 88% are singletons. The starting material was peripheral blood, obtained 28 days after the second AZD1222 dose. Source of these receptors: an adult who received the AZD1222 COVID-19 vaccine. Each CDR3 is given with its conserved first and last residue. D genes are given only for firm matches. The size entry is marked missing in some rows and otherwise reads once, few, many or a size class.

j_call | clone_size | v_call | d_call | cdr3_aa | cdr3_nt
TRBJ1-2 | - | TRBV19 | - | CASSTEGRGYTF | TGTGCCAGTAGTACCGAGGGGAGGGGCTACACCTTC
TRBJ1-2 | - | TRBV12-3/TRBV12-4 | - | CASEALTLYGYTF | TGTGCCAGCGAAGCCCTGACCCTCTATGGCTACACCTTC
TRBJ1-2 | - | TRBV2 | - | CASSGGRGRDGYTF | TGTGCCAGCAGTGGGGGCAGGGGCCGGGATGGCTACACCTTC
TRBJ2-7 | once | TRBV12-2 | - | CASRFAGTETYEQYF | TGTGCAAGTCGTTTCGCCGGGACAGAGACCTACGAGCAGTACTTC
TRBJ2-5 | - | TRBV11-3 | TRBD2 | CASSLGASGIAETQYF | TGTGCCAGCAGCTTAGGGGCTAGCGGGATCGCAGAGACCCAGTACTTC
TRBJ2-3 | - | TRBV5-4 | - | CASSSEVADTQYF | TGTGCCAGCAGCTCCGAAGTGGCAGATACGCAGTATTTT
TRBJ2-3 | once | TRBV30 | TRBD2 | CAWSLIAGRTDTQYF | TGTGCCTGGAGTCTCATAGCGGGCCGCACAGATACGCAGTATTTT
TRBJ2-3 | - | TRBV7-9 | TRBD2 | CASSRRTSGRRVSTDTQYF | TGTGCCAGCAGTCGCCGGACTAGCGGGAGGAGGGTTAGCACAGATACGCAGTATTTT
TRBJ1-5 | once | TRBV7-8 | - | CASSFYGQSNQPQHF | TGTGCCAGCAGCTTTTATGGACAAAGCAATCAGCCCCAGCATTTT
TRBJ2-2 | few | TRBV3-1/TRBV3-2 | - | CASSPPLSGELFF | TGTGCCAGCAGCCCTCCATTGAGCGGGGAGCTGTTTTTT
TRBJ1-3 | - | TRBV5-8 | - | CASSPEFGPGYTIYF | TGTGCCAGCAGCCCCGAGTTCGGCCCCGGGTACACCATATATTTT
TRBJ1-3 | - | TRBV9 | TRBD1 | CASSTTGDRGRDTIYF | TGTGCCAGCAGCACAACCGGGGACAGGGGGCGAGACACCATATATTTT
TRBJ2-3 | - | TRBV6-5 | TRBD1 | CASSLDRVRDTQYF | TGTGCCAGCAGTCTCGACAGGGTGCGGGATACGCAGTATTTT
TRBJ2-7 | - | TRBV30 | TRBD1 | CAFGTGSYEQYF | TGTGCTTTTGGGACAGGGTCCTACGAGCAGTACTTC
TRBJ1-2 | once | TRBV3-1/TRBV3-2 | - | CASTTGFYGYTF | TGTGCCAGCACCACAGGATTCTATGGCTACACCTTC
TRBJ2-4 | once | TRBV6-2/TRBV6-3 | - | CASSYFVAQAKNIQYF | TGTGCCAGCAGTTACTTTGTAGCACAAGCCAAAAACATTCAGTACTTC
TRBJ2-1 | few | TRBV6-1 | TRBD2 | CASSEVAGVTEQFF | TGTGCCAGCAGTGAAGTAGCGGGAGTCACTGAGCAGTTCTTC
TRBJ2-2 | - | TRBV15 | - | CATSWENTGELFF | TGTGCCACCAGCTGGGAGAACACCGGGGAGCTGTTTTTT
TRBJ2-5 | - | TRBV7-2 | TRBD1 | CASSLVQGVSGETQYF | TGTGCCAGCAGCTTAGTTCAGGGGGTTTCAGGGGAGACCCAGTACTTC
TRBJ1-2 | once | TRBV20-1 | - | CSASGDSEYGYTF | TGCAGTGCTAGTGGGGACTCGGAGTATGGCTACACCTTC
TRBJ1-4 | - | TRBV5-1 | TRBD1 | CASSSTGLREKLFF | TGCGCCAGCAGCTCGACAGGGTTAAGAGAAAAACTGTTTTTT
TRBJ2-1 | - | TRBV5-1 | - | CASSLYQDPATYNEQFF | TGCGCCAGCAGCTTGTACCAAGATCCCGCGACCTACAATGAGCAGTTCTTC
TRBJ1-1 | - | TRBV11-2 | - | CASSLEYNTEAFF | TGTGCCAGCAGCTTAGAGTATAACACTGAAGCTTTCTTT
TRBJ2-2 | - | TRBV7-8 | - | CASGMVRSGELFF | TGTGCCAGCGGGATGGTACGTTCCGGGGAGCTGTTTTTT